This record concerns one TCR beta chain sequence. Germline V CDR1 and CDR2: WNHNN, SYGVQD (reference sequence). The CDR3 sequence is 12 residues long. Trimming pared 5 bases from V and 6 bases from J, leaving 11 bases between. Every contributor of samples was a Caucasian grown-up residing in Nashville, Tennessee. Some 100 million PBMCs per unsorted sample were used for genomic DNA. Samples underwent the assay at deep level. Replicate PCRs run on unsorted PBMC used roughly 270 ng DNA, which was approximately 30,000 T cell genomes. The table came from immunoSEQ multiplex PCR; TCRdb's copy has only in-frame clones and leaves some out. The table lists about 490,000 clones, around 80% of them singletons. The sample belongs to a study of shared clonotypes between healthy human individuals.

The source material was PBMCs. The receptor was isolated from a woman in her thirties or forties in good health. Some clones in this sample may be carry-over from other donors' samples. The J gene is TRBJ2-7, the V gene TRBV10-1; D unresolved. CDR3 protein: CASSLPVGEQYF. The CDR3 DNA reads as TGCGCCAGCAGTTTACCAGTTGGCGAGCAGTACTTC.